Listed here are 30 T cell receptor beta chains from one sample, sequenced in a study of T cell responses to AZD1222 COVID-19 vaccine. Some clones are missing from TCRdb's copy, which holds only in-frame ones; the method was immunoSEQ multiplex PCR. Of around 94,000 clones in the sample, 85% to 90% were seen once. The material sequenced was peripheral blood, taken on day 0 of AZD1222 vaccination. The receptors here all came from an adult in good health.

V usage is TRBV10-2 and J usage is TRBJ1-1; the match to TRBD1 covers 8 bases. With 2 bases clipped from V and 4 bases from J, the junction kept 3 bases outside the gene matches. CDR3 size: 14 residues. Germline CDR1 reads WSHSY; CDR2 reads SAAADI. CDR3 bases: TGCGCCAGCAGTGAGGTGCAGGGGGCCACTGAAGCTTTCTTT. It specifies CASSEVQGATEAFF.

The CDR3 protein is CASSLLSRTNTEAFF. CDR3 coding DNA: TGCGCCAGCAGCCTACTGTCCCGAACGAACACTGAAGCTTTCTTT. The chain recombines TRBV5-1 with TRBJ1-1; the D is unclear. The CDR3 contains 15 residues. The ends were cut back, 4 bases at V and 1 base at J, with 14 bases in the middle. Germline-derived CDR1 and CDR2 are SGHRS and YFSETQ.

The chain combines TRBV27 with TRBJ2-7; 12 bases map to TRBD2. CDR3 size: 13 residues. J lost 11 bases, V lost 2 bases, and 4 bases had no gene match. CDR1 is MNHEY and CDR2 is SMNVEV in the germline V gene (reference sequence). CDR3 in amino acids: CASSLLAGGFEYF. Here the CDR3 DNA reads TGTGCCAGCAGTTTACTAGCGGGGGGGTTCGAGTACTTC.

The chain carries TRBV5-1 and TRBJ2-5; the D is unclear. CDR3 length: 17 residues. Looked up from germline, CDR1 is SGHRS and CDR2 is YFSETQ. V was trimmed by 0 bases and J by 0 bases, leaving 15 bases between them. The CDR3 nucleotides read TGCGCCAGCAGCTTGGCTCTCGCGGCAGCTCACCAAGAGACCCAGTACTTC. Translated, it gives CASSLALAAAHQETQYF.

V and J are TRBV14 and TRBJ2-5, with TRBD2 identical over 12 bases. The germline gives CDR1 SGHDN, CDR2 FVKESK. CDR3 length: 16 residues. The J segment lost 5 bases and the V segment lost 1 base, leaving 5 bases of the junction unmatched. CDR3 protein: CASSQGRLAGVETQYF. The CDR3 bases are TGTGCCAGCAGCCAAGGTCGACTAGCGGGGGTTGAGACCCAGTACTTC.

This chain uses TRBV5-4 with TRBJ1-6; D unresolved. Per the germline V gene, CDR1 is SGHNT and CDR2 is YYREEE (reference sequence). The CDR3 contains 15 residues. V dropped 2 bases and J dropped 5 bases, with 11 bases sitting between them. CDR3 protein: CASSLRVRDNSPLHF. The CDR3, as DNA: TGTGCCAGCAGCTTACGGGTTCGTGATAATTCACCCCTCCACTTT. The full variable domain, rest sourced from reference TRBV5-4 and TRBJ1-6, is ETGVTQSPTHLIKTRGQQVTLRCSSQSGHNTVSWYQQALGQGPQFIFQYYREEENGRGNFPPRFSGLQFPNYSSELNVNALELDDSALYLCASSLRVRDNSPLHFGNGTRLTVT.

The J gene is TRBJ2-1, the V gene TRBV10-1; 8 nucleotides align to TRBD2. Germline V gene data show CDR1 as WNHNN and CDR2 as SYGVQD (reference sequence). The CDR3 totals 17 residues. J was trimmed by 0 bases and V by 2 bases; bases with no gene match: 6. CDR3 in DNA: TGCGCCAGCAGTGAGGGTAGCGGGGATATCTCCTACAATGAGCAGTTCTTC. Its translation: CASSEGSGDISYNEQFF.

V gene TRBV6-1 combines with J gene TRBJ1-5, with a tentative D call TRBD1 (5 bases). CDR3 size: 15 residues. Germline V gene sequence: CDR1 MNHNS, CDR2 SASEGT. Trimming took 1 base from V and 7 from J, leaving 14 bases between them. The DNA for the CDR3 is TGTGCCAGCAGTGAAGTCTGGGACGTAGGCCAGCCCCAGCATTTT. It codes for CASSEVWDVGQPQHF.

The chain carries TRBV19 and TRBJ1-5; D is ambiguous. Germline V gene sequence: CDR1 LNHDA, CDR2 SQIVND (reference sequence). V lost 3 bases and J 9 bases, leaving 15 bases between the germline ends. The CDR3 spans 14 residues. The CDR3 here is CASSIEDYRPPQHF. For the CDR3, the DNA is TGTGCCAGTAGTATCGAGGATTATCGGCCGCCCCAGCATTTT.

The chain joins TRBV19 to TRBJ1-1; 8 positions match TRBD1. Germline V gene data show CDR1 as LNHDA and CDR2 as SQIVND (reference sequence). The CDR3 loop spans 14 amino acids. J lost 5 bases, V lost 7 bases, and 9 bases had no gene match. For the CDR3, the DNA is TGTGCCAGTAAATCATCAGGGGGCAGGACTGAAGCTTTCTTT. This gives the protein CASKSSGGRTEAFF.

This clone was detected only a few times. The chain is built from TRBV5-1 and TRBJ1-1; 10 nucleotides align to TRBD1. Trimming took 0 bases from V and 3 from J; bases not matched to a gene: 11. The germline V gene has CDR1 SGHRS and CDR2 YFSETQ. There are 18 residues in the CDR3. CDR3 amino acids: CASSLAGGQGKVYTEAFF. In nucleotides, the CDR3 is TGCGCCAGCAGCTTGGCCGGGGGACAGGGGAAGGTGTACACTGAAGCTTTCTTT.

This clone was seen more than once but under ten times. V is TRBV28 and J is TRBJ1-5, with 7 bases that match TRBD1. The CDR3 length is 15 residues. CDR1 and CDR2 (germline): MDHEN, SYDVKM. Losses at the gene ends were 4 bases for V and 7 bases for J; bases not matched to a gene: 10. The CDR3 reads CASSSYDLRGQPQHF. The CDR3 DNA follows: TGTGCCAGCAGTTCTTACGACCTCAGGGGGCAGCCCCAGCATTTT.

This clone was seen once. The J gene is TRBJ1-5, the V gene TRBV19, with TRBD1 matching over 8 bases. The CDR3 has 16 amino acids. J was trimmed by 11 bases and V by 5 bases; bases with no gene match: 17. The germline V gene encodes CDR1 LNHDA and CDR2 SQIVND (reference sequence). DNA of the CDR3: TGTGCCAGTAGTCCGACAGGGGCTCAGCCAAGATCAGCCCAGCATTTT. Translating gives CASSPTGAQPRSAQHF.

This clone was seen more than once but under ten times. The CDR3 DNA is TGCAGTGCTAGCGGGGGGTTCGGCTACACCTTC. Translated: CSASGGFGYTF. The chain joins TRBV20-1 to TRBJ1-2; tentatively, D is TRBD1 (5 bases). CDR3 length: 11 amino acids. Germline CDR1 is DFQATT and CDR2 is SNEGSKA (reference sequence). The V end lost 3 bases, the J end lost 8 bases, and 10 bases lay between the germline ends.

The genes are TRBV27 and TRBJ1-1, with D perhaps TRBD1 (6 bases). Germline CDR1 reads MNHEY; CDR2 reads SMNVEV (reference sequence). With 3 bases removed from V and 1 base from J, the gap between germline ends came to 9 bases. The CDR3 length is 14 residues. The CDR3 bases are TGTGCCAGCAGTTTCCAGGGGACGAACACTGAAGCTTTCTTT. Encoded protein: CASSFQGTNTEAFF.

CDR3 DNA sequence: TGTGCCAGCAGCCCCTTAAAGAGGAACAGGGGGGAAACTTACGAGCAGTACTTC. Protein product: CASSPLKRNRGETYEQYF. The gene calls are TRBV11-2 and TRBJ2-7; 8 nucleotides match TRBD1. The CDR3 runs to 18 residues. The germline V gene encodes CDR1 SGHAT and CDR2 FQNNGV. V gave up 5 bases and J gave up 4 bases; unmatched junction bases: 19.

The V call is TRBV7-8, the J call TRBJ2-7; 10 bases agree with TRBD1. The trim removed 4 bases at V and 0 bases at J, leaving 15 bases unmatched. The length of the CDR3 is 19 residues. Germline-derived CDR1 and CDR2 are SGHVS and FQNEAQ. CDR3 in amino acids: CASSSYEETGGLISYEQYF. The CDR3 bases are TGTGCCAGCAGCTCCTACGAGGAGACAGGGGGCCTTATCTCCTACGAGCAGTACTTC.

The chain carries TRBV19 and TRBJ2-1; D may correspond to TRBD1 or TRBD2 (6 bases each). Between the trimmed V and J ends, which lost 10 bases and 5 bases, there was a span of 30 bases. The CDR3 is 18 amino acids. Germline V CDR1 and CDR2: LNHDA, SQIVND (reference sequence). The DNA of the CDR3 is TGTGCCACCACCCGCCCTCGCCTCGACAGGCGGACTAACAATGAGCAGTTCTTC. It is translated as CATTRPRLDRRTNNEQFF.

The chain recombines TRBV29-1 with TRBJ1-5; D unresolved. The CDR3 covers 13 residues. V shed 4 bases and J shed 2 bases, with 9 bases lying between them. Germline CDR1 and CDR2: SQVTM and ANQGSEA. CDR3 bases: TGCAGCGTTGGCCGACCCCGCAATCAGCCCCAGCATTTT. Translation: CSVGRPRNQPQHF.

CDR3 amino acids: CASSKNAGVTDTQYF. The CDR3 coding sequence is TGTGCCAGCAGCAAGAACGCGGGGGTCACAGATACGCAGTATTTT. The chain has TRBV2 and TRBJ2-3; 7 bases map to TRBD2. V lost 6 bases and J lost 2; bases outside the gene matches: 8. The length of the CDR3 is 15 residues. CDR1 and CDR2 (germline): SNHLY, FYNNEI.

This chain uses TRBV12-5 with TRBJ1-2; D gene uncertain. This CDR3 has 12 residues. V gave up 2 bases and J gave up 5 bases, with 6 bases separating them. CDR1 and CDR2 (germline): LGHNT, FRNRAP. The CDR3 sequence is CASGLTQYGYTF. DNA for the CDR3: TGTGCTAGTGGTTTGACTCAATATGGCTACACCTTC.

The V and J genes are TRBV20-1 and TRBJ1-6, with D possibly being TRBD1 (5 bases). The CDR3 sequence is 13 residues long. The germline V gene encodes CDR1 DFQATT and CDR2 SNEGSKA (reference sequence). Between the trimmed V and J ends, which lost 3 bases and 3 bases, there was a span of 6 bases. The CDR3 loop reads CSASTGYNSPLHF. DNA of the CDR3: TGCAGTGCTAGTACAGGCTATAATTCACCCCTCCACTTT.

For the CDR3, the DNA is TGTGCCAGCAGTTTGGGGACCGGCTACACCTTC. This translates into CASSLGTGYTF. The rearrangement joins TRBV12-3 or TRBV12-4 to TRBJ1-2, with D perhaps matching TRBD1 (5 bases). This CDR3 contains 11 residues. V was shortened by 3 bases and J by 8 bases, with 7 bases between the two germline ends.

The rearrangement uses TRBV29-1 and TRBJ2-7, with D possibly TRBD1 on 6 matching bases. Trimming cost V 6 bases and J 2 bases, with 8 bases left between them. Germline loops: CDR1 SQVTM, CDR2 ANQGSEA. CDR3 size: 11 residues. The DNA for the CDR3 is TGCAGCGTGGGGACACCCTACGAGCAGTACTTC. It yields the protein CSVGTPYEQYF.

This chain joins TRBV5-1 and TRBJ2-3; TRBD2 might be the D (6 bases). The germline V and J ends were trimmed by 6 bases and 4 bases, with 27 bases remaining between them. This CDR3 is 18 amino acids long. CDR1 and CDR2 (germline): SGHRS, YFSETQ. CDR3 sequence: CASTGRETGRAGPDTQYF. In DNA, the CDR3 is TGCGCCAGCACTGGCCGAGAAACAGGTCGAGCGGGCCCAGATACGCAGTATTTT. Full variable domain (remainder filled in from reference TRBV5-1 and TRBJ2-3): KAGVTQTPRYLIKTRGQQVTLSCSPISGHRSVSWYQQTPGQGLQFLFEYFSETQRNKGNFPGRFSGRQFSNSRSEMNVSTLELGDSALYLCASTGRETGRAGPDTQYFGPGTRLTVL.

The CDR3 bases are TGTGCCAGCAGCAGAGTAGCCGGGCCCCAGCATTTT. Translating it yields CASSRVAGPQHF. This chain connects TRBV7-2 to TRBJ1-5; D remains unclear. Germline lookup yields CDR1 SGHTA and CDR2 FQGNSA. V was shortened by 5 bases and J by 9 bases, with 11 bases between the two germline ends. The CDR3 runs 12 residues.

The chain is built from TRBV5-4 and TRBJ1-6; a weak D match, TRBD1 (6 bases). CDR1 is SGHNT and CDR2 is YYREEE in the germline V gene (reference sequence). V was trimmed by 3 bases and J by 3 bases, leaving 13 bases between them. This CDR3 has 16 residues. CDR3 nucleotides: TGTGCCAGCAGCTCCCCCGGCAGGGGCTATAATTCACCCCTCCACTTT. Translating it yields CASSSPGRGYNSPLHF.

The chain recombines TRBV18 with TRBJ1-2; tentatively, D is TRBD1 (5 bases). Germline CDR1 and CDR2: KGHSH and LQKENI. V lost 7 bases, J lost 8 bases, and 20 bases lay in between. CDR3 length: 14 residues. The CDR3 DNA sequence: TGTGCCAGCTGGGACCGGACCCTCGGTGGAGGCTACACCTTC. This encodes CASWDRTLGGGYTF.

This chain's CDR3 is CASGTAIYGYTF. Written as DNA, the CDR3 is TGTGCCAGCGGGACAGCCATCTATGGCTACACCTTC. This chain connects TRBV3-1 (or the pseudogene TRBV3-2) to TRBJ1-2, with 7 bases lining up with TRBD1. CDR3 size: 12 residues. Losses at the gene ends were 8 bases for V and 4 bases for J; bases not matched to a gene: 4. The V gene's germline CDR1 is LGHDT and CDR2 YNNKEL (reference sequence).

The gene calls are TRBV28 and TRBJ1-2; no clear D gene. The CDR3 totals 13 residues. The V gene's germline CDR1 is MDHEN and CDR2 SYDVKM. The V end was cut by 5 bases, the J end by 3 bases, with 10 bases between. The DNA of the CDR3 is TGTGCCAGCAGTCCCCCGTCTTACTATGGCTACACCTTC. It yields the protein CASSPPSYYGYTF.